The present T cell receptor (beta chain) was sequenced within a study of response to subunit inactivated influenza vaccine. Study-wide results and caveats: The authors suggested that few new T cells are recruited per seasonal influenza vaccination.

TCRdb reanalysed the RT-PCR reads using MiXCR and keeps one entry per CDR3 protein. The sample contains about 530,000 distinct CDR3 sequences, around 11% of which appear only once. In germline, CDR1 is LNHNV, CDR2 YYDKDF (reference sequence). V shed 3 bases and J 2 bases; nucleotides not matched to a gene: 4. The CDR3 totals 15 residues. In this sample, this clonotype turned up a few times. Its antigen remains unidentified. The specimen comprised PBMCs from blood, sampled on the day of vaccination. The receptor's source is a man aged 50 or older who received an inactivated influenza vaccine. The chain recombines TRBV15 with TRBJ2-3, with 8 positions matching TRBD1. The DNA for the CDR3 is TGTGCCACCAGCAGCCGACAGGGGCCCACAGATACGCAGTATTTT. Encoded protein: CATSSRQGPTDTQYF. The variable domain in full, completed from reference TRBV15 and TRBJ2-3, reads DAMVIQNPRYQVTQFGKPVTLSCSQTLNHNVMYWYQQKSSQAPKLLFHYYDKDFNNEADTPDNFQSRRPNTSFCFLDIRSPGLGDTAMYLCATSSRQGPTDTQYFGPGTRLTVL.